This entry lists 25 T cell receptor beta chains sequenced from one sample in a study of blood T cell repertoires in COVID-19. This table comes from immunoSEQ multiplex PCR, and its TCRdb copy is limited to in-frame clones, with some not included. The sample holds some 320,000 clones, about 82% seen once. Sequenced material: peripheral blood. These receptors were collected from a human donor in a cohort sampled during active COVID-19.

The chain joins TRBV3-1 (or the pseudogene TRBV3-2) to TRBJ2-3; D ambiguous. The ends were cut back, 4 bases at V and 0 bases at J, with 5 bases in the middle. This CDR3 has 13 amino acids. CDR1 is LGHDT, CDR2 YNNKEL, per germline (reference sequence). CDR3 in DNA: TGTGCCAGCAGCCGCGATAGCACAGATACGCAGTATTTT. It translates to CASSRDSTDTQYF.

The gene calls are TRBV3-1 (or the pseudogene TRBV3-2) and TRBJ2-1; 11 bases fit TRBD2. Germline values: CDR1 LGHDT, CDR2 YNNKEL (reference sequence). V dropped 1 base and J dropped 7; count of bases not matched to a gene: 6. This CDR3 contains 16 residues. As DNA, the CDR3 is TGTGCCAGCAGCCAAGCTAGCGGGGGGTTTATTAATGAGCAGTTCTTC. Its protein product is CASSQASGGFINEQFF.

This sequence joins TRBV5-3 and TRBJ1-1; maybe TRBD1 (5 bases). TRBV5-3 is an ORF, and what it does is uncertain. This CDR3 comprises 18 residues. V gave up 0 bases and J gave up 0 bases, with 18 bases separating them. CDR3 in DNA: TGTGCCAGAAGCTTGGATTCTGGAGGGGCGATTATGAACACTGAAGCTTTCTTT. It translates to CARSLDSGGAIMNTEAFF.

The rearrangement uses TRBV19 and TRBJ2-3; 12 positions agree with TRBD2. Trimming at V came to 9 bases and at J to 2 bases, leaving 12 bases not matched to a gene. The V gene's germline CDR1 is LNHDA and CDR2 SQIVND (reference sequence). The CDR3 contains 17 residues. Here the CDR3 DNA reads TGTGCCAGCTCCCGGGAGGCTAGCGGGGGGGCCACAGATACGCAGTATTTT. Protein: CASSREASGGATDTQYF.

CDR3 residues: CASSIAGGLTEAFF. The CDR3 nucleotides read TGTGCCAGTAGCATTGCAGGGGGCCTGACTGAAGCTTTCTTT. J is TRBJ1-1 and V is TRBV19, with TRBD1 matching 8 bases. The CDR3 spans 14 residues. Trimming at V came to 6 bases and at J to 5 bases, leaving 8 bases not matched to a gene. CDR1 LNHDA and CDR2 SQIVND come from the germline V gene (reference sequence).

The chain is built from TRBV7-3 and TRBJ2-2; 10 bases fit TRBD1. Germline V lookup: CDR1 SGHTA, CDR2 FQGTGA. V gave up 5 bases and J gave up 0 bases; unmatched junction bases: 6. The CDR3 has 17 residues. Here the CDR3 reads CASSARTGGSNTGELFF. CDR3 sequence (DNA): TGTGCCAGCAGCGCCCGGACAGGGGGTTCGAACACCGGGGAGCTGTTTTTT.

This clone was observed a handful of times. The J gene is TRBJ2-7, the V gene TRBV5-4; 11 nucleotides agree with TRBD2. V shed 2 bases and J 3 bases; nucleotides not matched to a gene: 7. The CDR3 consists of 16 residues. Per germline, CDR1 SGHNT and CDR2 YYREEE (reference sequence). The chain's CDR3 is CASSLRSTSGIYEQYF. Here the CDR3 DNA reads TGTGCCAGCAGCTTACGGTCGACTAGCGGGATCTACGAGCAGTACTTC.

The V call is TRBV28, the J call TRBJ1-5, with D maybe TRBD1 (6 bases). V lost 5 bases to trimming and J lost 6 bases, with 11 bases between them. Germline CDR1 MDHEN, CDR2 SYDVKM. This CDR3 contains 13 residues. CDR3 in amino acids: CASSPDRIQPQHF. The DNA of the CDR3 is TGTGCCAGCAGTCCAGACAGGATTCAGCCCCAGCATTTT.

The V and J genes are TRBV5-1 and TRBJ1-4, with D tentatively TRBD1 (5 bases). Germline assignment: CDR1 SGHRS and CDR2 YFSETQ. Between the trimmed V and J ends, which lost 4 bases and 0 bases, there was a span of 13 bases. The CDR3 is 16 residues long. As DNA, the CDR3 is TGCGCCAGCAGCCCGCAGGGTCGTGCAACTAATGAAAAACTGTTTTTT. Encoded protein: CASSPQGRATNEKLFF.

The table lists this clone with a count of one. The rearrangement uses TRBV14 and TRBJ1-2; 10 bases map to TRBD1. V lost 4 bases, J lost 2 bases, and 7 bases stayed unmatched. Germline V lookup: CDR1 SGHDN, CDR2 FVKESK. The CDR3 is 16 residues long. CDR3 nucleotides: TGTGCCAGCAGCCGATACGGGACAGGGGCGAACTATGGCTACACCTTC. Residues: CASSRYGTGANYGYTF. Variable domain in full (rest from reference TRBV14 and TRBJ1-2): EAGVTQFPSHSVIEKGQTVTLRCDPISGHDNLYWYRRVMGKEIKFLLHFVKESKQDESGMPNNRFLAERTGGTYSTLKVQPAELEDSGVYFCASSRYGTGANYGYTFGSGTRLTVV.

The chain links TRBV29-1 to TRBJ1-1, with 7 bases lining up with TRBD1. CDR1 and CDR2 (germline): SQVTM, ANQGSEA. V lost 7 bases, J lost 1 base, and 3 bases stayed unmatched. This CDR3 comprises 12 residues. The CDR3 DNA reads TGCAGCGCGGGACAGACGAACACTGAAGCTTTCTTT. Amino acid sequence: CSAGQTNTEAFF.

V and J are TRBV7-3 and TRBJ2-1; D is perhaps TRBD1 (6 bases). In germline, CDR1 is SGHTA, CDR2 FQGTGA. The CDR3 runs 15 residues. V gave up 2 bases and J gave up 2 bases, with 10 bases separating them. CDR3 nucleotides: TGTGCCAGCAGCTTATCAGCAGGGGCCTACAATGAGCAGTTCTTC. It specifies CASSLSAGAYNEQFF.

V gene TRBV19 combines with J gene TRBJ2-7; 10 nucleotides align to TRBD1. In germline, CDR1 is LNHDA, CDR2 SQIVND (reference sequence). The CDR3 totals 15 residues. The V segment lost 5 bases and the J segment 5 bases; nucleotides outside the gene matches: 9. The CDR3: CASSDLGTGANEQYF. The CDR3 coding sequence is TGTGCCAGTAGTGATTTGGGGACAGGGGCAAACGAGCAGTACTTC.

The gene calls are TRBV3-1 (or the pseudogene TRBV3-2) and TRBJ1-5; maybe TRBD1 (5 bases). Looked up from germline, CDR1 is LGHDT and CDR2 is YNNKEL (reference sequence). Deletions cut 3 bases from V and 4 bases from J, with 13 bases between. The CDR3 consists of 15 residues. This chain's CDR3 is CASSQNQQVNQPQHF. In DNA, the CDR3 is TGTGCCAGCAGCCAGAACCAACAGGTTAATCAGCCCCAGCATTTT.

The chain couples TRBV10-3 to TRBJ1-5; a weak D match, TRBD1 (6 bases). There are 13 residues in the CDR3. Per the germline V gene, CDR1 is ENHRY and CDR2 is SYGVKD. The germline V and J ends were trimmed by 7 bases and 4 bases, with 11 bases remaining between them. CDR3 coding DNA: TGTGCCATCAAGAACAGGGAAAATCAGCCCCAGCATTTT. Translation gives CAIKNRENQPQHF.

DNA of the CDR3: TGCGCCAGCAGCTTGGACAGGGTCGGTCATGGCTACACCTTC. Its protein product is CASSLDRVGHGYTF. The V gene is TRBV5-1, the J gene TRBJ1-2, with D possibly being TRBD1 (6 bases). Germline V CDR1 and CDR2: SGHRS, YFSETQ. Trimming pared 0 bases from V and 6 bases from J, leaving 12 bases between. The length of the CDR3 is 14 residues.

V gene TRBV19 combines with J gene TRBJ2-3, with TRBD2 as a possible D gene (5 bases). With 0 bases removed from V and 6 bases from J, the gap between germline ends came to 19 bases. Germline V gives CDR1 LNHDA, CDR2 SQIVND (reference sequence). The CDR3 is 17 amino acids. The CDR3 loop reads CASSIDSKKGRRDTQYF. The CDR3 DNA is TGTGCCAGTAGTATAGATTCAAAAAAGGGCCGGAGGGATACGCAGTATTTT.

For the CDR3, the DNA is TGTGCCAGCAGTGAATTAGCATCGAACACTGAAGCTTTCTTT. This encodes CASSELASNTEAFF. The chain employs TRBV6-4 and TRBJ1-1; D is undetermined. The CDR3 is made up of 14 amino acids. Trimming took off 3 bases at V and 1 base at J, with 9 bases between the two ends. Germline V gene sequence: CDR1 MRHNA, CDR2 SNTAGT.

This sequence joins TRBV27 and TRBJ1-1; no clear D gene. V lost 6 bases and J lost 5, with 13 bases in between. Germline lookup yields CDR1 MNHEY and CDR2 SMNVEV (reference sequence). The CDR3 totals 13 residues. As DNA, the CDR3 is TGTGCCAGCAGCCATCTTTTCAGTACTGAAGCTTTCTTT. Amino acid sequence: CASSHLFSTEAFF.

The CDR3 DNA is TGTGCCAGCCGTCTCCTAGCGGGGGGGAACGAGCAGTACTTC. Translation gives CASRLLAGGNEQYF. The chain couples TRBV2 to TRBJ2-7, with 12 bases identical to TRBD2. Germline CDR1 is SNHLY and CDR2 is FYNNEI. V gave up 8 bases and J gave up 5 bases; unmatched junction bases: 7. The CDR3 sequence is 14 residues long. The entire variable domain, with the rest obtained from reference TRBV2 and TRBJ2-7, is as follows: EPEVTQTPSHQVTQMGQEVILRCVPISNHLYFYWYRQILGQKVEFLVSFYNNEISEKSEIFDDQFSVERPDGSNFTLKIRSTKLEDSAMYFCASRLLAGGNEQYFGPGTRLTVT.

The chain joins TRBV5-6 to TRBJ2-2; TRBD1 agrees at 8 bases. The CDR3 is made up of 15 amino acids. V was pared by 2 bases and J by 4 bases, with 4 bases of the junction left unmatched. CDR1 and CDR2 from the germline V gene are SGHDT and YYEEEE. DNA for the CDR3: TGTGCCAGCAGCTTCAGGGGGCGATTCACCGGGGAGCTGTTTTTT. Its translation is CASSFRGRFTGELFF.

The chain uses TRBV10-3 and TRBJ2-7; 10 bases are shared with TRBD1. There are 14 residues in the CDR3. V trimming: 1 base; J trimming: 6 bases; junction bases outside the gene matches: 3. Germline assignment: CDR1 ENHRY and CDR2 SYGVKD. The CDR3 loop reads CAISELTGGIEQYF. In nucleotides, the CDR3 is TGTGCCATCAGTGAGTTGACAGGGGGCATCGAGCAGTACTTC.

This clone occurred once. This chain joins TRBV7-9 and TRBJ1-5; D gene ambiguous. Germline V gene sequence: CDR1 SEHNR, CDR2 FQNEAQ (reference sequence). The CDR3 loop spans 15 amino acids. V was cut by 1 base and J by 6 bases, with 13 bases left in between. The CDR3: CASSLEAGLGQPQHF. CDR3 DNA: TGTGCCAGCAGCTTAGAGGCGGGGTTGGGTCAGCCCCAGCATTTT.

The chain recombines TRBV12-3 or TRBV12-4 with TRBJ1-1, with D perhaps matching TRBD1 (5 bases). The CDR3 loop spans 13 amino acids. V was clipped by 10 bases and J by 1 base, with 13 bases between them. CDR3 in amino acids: CAIHPGGNTEAFF. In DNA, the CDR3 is TGTGCCATCCACCCGGGGGGGAACACTGAAGCTTTCTTT.

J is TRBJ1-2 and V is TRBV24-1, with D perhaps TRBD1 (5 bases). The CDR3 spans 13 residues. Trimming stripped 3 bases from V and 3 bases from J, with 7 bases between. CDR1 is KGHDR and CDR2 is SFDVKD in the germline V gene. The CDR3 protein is CATSDPTDYGYTF. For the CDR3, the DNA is TGTGCCACCAGTGATCCGACAGACTATGGCTACACCTTC.